The rows below give T cell receptor beta chains drawn from one sample of a study of vaccination effects on CD4 cells after COVID-19. Sequencing used immunoSEQ multiplex PCR; TCRdb keeps in-frame clones, though not all of them. The repertoire includes roughly 23,000 clones, over 70% of them detected once, and less than 25% sits in the top ten. No antigen has been identified for these receptors. Here the sequenced sample was CD4+ T cells from PBMCs cultured with HCoV-NL63 spike peptides, taken after COVID-19 vaccination. These receptors were collected from a human donor who received a COVID-19 vaccine. Both conserved end residues are part of each CDR3. Each record gives: J gene, V gene, D gene, clone size, CDR3 protein. A D gene is named only where the DNA matches it firmly. Size is stated for part of the rows, as once, few or many counts, or as a class when the clone is expanded.

J gene: TRBJ1-5; V gene: TRBV28; D gene: NA; clone size: few; CDR3 protein: CASRLLSLARNQPQHF
J gene: TRBJ1-6; V gene: TRBV6-6; D gene: NA; clone size: NA; CDR3 protein: CASSADTIRTSPLHF
J gene: TRBJ1-4; V gene: TRBV28; D gene: NA; clone size: NA; CDR3 protein: CASSRVATNEKLFF
J gene: TRBJ1-5; V gene: TRBV28; D gene: TRBD1; clone size: NA; CDR3 protein: CASSLPLGQGNQPQHF
J gene: TRBJ1-5; V gene: TRBV28; D gene: NA; clone size: NA; CDR3 protein: CASSFGVNQPQHF
J gene: TRBJ1-3; V gene: TRBV7-9; D gene: NA; clone size: NA; CDR3 protein: CASSLGFAGPYGNTIYF
J gene: TRBJ1-1; V gene: TRBV27; D gene: TRBD1; clone size: NA; CDR3 protein: CASSYGTGRNTEAFF
J gene: TRBJ1-2; V gene: TRBV5-6; D gene: NA; clone size: few; CDR3 protein: CASSLVGDGYTF
J gene: TRBJ1-1; V gene: TRBV19; D gene: NA; clone size: NA; CDR3 protein: CASSTTSTMNTEAFF
J gene: TRBJ1-1; V gene: TRBV5-6; D gene: NA; clone size: few; CDR3 protein: CASSPDRDTEAFF
J gene: TRBJ2-1; V gene: TRBV5-1; D gene: NA; clone size: NA; CDR3 protein: CASSLVMATNEQFF
J gene: TRBJ2-1; V gene: TRBV18; D gene: NA; clone size: NA; CDR3 protein: CASSPDLFRVNEQFF
J gene: TRBJ2-7; V gene: TRBV11-1; D gene: NA; clone size: NA; CDR3 protein: CASSLANAGSFSYEQYF
J gene: TRBJ1-1; V gene: TRBV3-1/TRBV3-2; D gene: NA; clone size: NA; CDR3 protein: CASSQARVNTEAFF
J gene: TRBJ2-7; V gene: TRBV6-5; D gene: NA; clone size: NA; CDR3 protein: CASLYRHPSYEQYF
J gene: TRBJ2-2; V gene: TRBV6-4; D gene: NA; clone size: NA; CDR3 protein: CASSDEWGSNTGELFF
J gene: TRBJ1-2; V gene: TRBV6-5; D gene: TRBD1; clone size: few; CDR3 protein: CASRRPGQEFYGYTF
J gene: TRBJ2-7; V gene: TRBV14; D gene: TRBD1; clone size: NA; CDR3 protein: CASSQDRGREQYF
J gene: TRBJ1-2; V gene: TRBV12-3/TRBV12-4; D gene: TRBD1; clone size: NA; CDR3 protein: CASNIDRVGGYTF
J gene: TRBJ2-1; V gene: TRBV6-6; D gene: NA; clone size: NA; CDR3 protein: CASTPRQSSYNEQFF
J gene: TRBJ2-1; V gene: TRBV27; D gene: TRBD2; clone size: NA; CDR3 protein: CASSFGTNSYNEQFF
J gene: TRBJ1-1; V gene: TRBV5-1; D gene: TRBD1; clone size: NA; CDR3 protein: CASSIWTGPNTEAFF
J gene: TRBJ1-5; V gene: TRBV30; D gene: NA; clone size: NA; CDR3 protein: CAWSVRGFGGNQPQHF
J gene: TRBJ2-5; V gene: TRBV24-1; D gene: TRBD2; clone size: once; CDR3 protein: CATSDLLAGEETQYF
J gene: TRBJ1-2; V gene: TRBV6-1; D gene: NA; clone size: once; CDR3 protein: CASSESGGRYGYTF
J gene: TRBJ1-5; V gene: TRBV4-1; D gene: NA; clone size: NA; CDR3 protein: CASSQDLSGGNQPQHF
J gene: TRBJ1-1; V gene: TRBV12-3/TRBV12-4; D gene: NA; clone size: NA; CDR3 protein: CASSPPRGTAFF
J gene: TRBJ2-7; V gene: TRBV7-8; D gene: TRBD2; clone size: NA; CDR3 protein: CASSFGTGGLAGAYEQYF
J gene: TRBJ2-1; V gene: TRBV5-1; D gene: TRBD2; clone size: NA; CDR3 protein: CASSPASGGRNEQFF
J gene: TRBJ2-7; V gene: TRBV5-4; D gene: TRBD1; clone size: few; CDR3 protein: CASSQQGARVHEQYF
J gene: TRBJ1-3; V gene: TRBV2; D gene: TRBD1; clone size: NA; CDR3 protein: CASRRGLLSGNTIYF
J gene: TRBJ1-2; V gene: TRBV3-1/TRBV3-2; D gene: NA; clone size: NA; CDR3 protein: CASSQDRGGYTF
J gene: TRBJ2-7; V gene: TRBV3-1/TRBV3-2; D gene: NA; clone size: few; CDR3 protein: CASSQAVAALEQYF
J gene: TRBJ2-1; V gene: TRBV3-1/TRBV3-2; D gene: NA; clone size: NA; CDR3 protein: CASSQGGNNEQFF
J gene: TRBJ2-1; V gene: TRBV6-1; D gene: NA; clone size: NA; CDR3 protein: CASSETQGPHNEQFF
J gene: TRBJ2-1; V gene: TRBV11-2; D gene: NA; clone size: few; CDR3 protein: CASSLGGRIYNEQFF
J gene: TRBJ2-3; V gene: TRBV14; D gene: TRBD2; clone size: NA; CDR3 protein: CASSQVMGLAGGGDTQYF
J gene: TRBJ2-7; V gene: TRBV11-2; D gene: TRBD2; clone size: NA; CDR3 protein: CASSLVAGGAGEQYF
J gene: TRBJ2-7; V gene: TRBV6-5; D gene: NA; clone size: NA; CDR3 protein: CASRRAGDINYEQYF
J gene: TRBJ2-1; V gene: TRBV30; D gene: NA; clone size: NA; CDR3 protein: CAWSVGGKGGNEQFF
J gene: TRBJ2-7; V gene: TRBV15; D gene: NA; clone size: few; CDR3 protein: CATSRDLYVEQYF
J gene: TRBJ2-7; V gene: TRBV7-2; D gene: TRBD1; clone size: few; CDR3 protein: CASSGRRDRGSYEQYF
J gene: TRBJ1-5; V gene: TRBV6-5; D gene: NA; clone size: once; CDR3 protein: CASARAGINQPQHF
J gene: TRBJ1-4; V gene: TRBV19; D gene: NA; clone size: NA; CDR3 protein: CASSMGQWVGEKLFF
J gene: TRBJ2-2; V gene: TRBV4-2; D gene: TRBD2; clone size: NA; CDR3 protein: CASSQDWEAGGRGELFF
J gene: TRBJ1-1; V gene: TRBV10-3; D gene: NA; clone size: NA; CDR3 protein: CAIRPGSRNTEAFF
J gene: TRBJ1-3; V gene: TRBV5-4; D gene: NA; clone size: NA; CDR3 protein: CASSLQGSGNTIYF
J gene: TRBJ1-5; V gene: TRBV19; D gene: NA; clone size: few; CDR3 protein: CASSVDSFNQPQHF
J gene: TRBJ2-7; V gene: TRBV29-1; D gene: TRBD1; clone size: NA; CDR3 protein: CSVRTGLGEQYF
J gene: TRBJ2-7; V gene: TRBV5-7; D gene: TRBD1; clone size: NA; CDR3 protein: CASSLGGTGLSSSYEQYF